A single sample is the source of the 11 T cell receptor beta chains below, sequenced in a study of T cells in lung cancer brain metastases. Profiled with immunoSEQ multiplex PCR; TCRdb holds only in-frame clones, not every one. The table records approximately 2,200 clones, less than 95% of them present only once. Sequenced: tumor tissue from the primary lung tumor. The receptors originated from a man between 65 and 79 years old with non-small cell lung cancer.

The V gene is TRBV18, the J gene TRBJ1-5; D gene ambiguous. V was shortened by 2 bases and J by 5 bases, with 4 bases between the two germline ends. The CDR3 runs 12 residues. Germline V gives CDR1 KGHSH, CDR2 LQKENI. The DNA for the CDR3 is TGTGCCAGCTCACCAGACCATCAGCCCCAGCATTTT. This encodes CASSPDHQPQHF.

The chain combines TRBV5-1 with TRBJ2-7; 9 nucleotides agree with TRBD2. Germline CDR1 is SGHRS and CDR2 is YFSETQ. J was trimmed by 5 bases and V by 2 bases; bases with no gene match: 8. This CDR3 is 15 amino acids long. CDR3 nucleotide sequence: TGCGCCAGCAGCTTAGGCGGGAGGGCCGGAGACGAGCAGTACTTC. This sequence encodes CASSLGGRAGDEQYF.

The chain is built from TRBV30 and TRBJ1-1; D ambiguous. Germline CDR1 reads GTSNPN; CDR2 reads SVGIG (reference sequence). The V end was cut by 7 bases, the J end by 1 base, with 7 bases between. The CDR3 is 11 residues long. The CDR3 DNA sequence: TGTGCCTTGGTCCAGAACACTGAAGCTTTCTTT. This translates into CALVQNTEAFF.

The chain recombines TRBV4-3 with TRBJ2-3; D may be TRBD2 (6 bases). CDR3 size: 16 residues. Germline V gene data show CDR1 as LGHNA and CDR2 as YSLEER. V was trimmed by 0 bases and J by 5 bases, leaving 15 bases between them. Written as DNA, the CDR3 is TGCGCCAGCAGCCAAGATTATGGTGACGGGGGAGATACGCAGTATTTT. Its protein is CASSQDYGDGGDTQYF.

This clone was seen a single time. The gene calls are TRBV6-4 and TRBJ2-5; 14 nucleotides align to TRBD2. CDR1 MRHNA and CDR2 SNTAGT come from the germline V gene. The CDR3 totals 16 residues. The trim removed 4 bases at V and 8 bases at J, leaving 9 bases unmatched. The DNA for the CDR3 is TGTGCCAGCAGTGGAGGAGGGACTAGCGGGAGAGAAACCCAGTACTTC. Its translation: CASSGGGTSGRETQYF.

This chain links TRBV15 with TRBJ1-3; the D gene is possibly TRBD1 (6 bases). The CDR3 contains 18 residues. Germline V CDR1 and CDR2: LNHNV, YYDKDF (reference sequence). Between the trimmed V and J ends, which lost 0 bases and 0 bases, there was a span of 15 bases. The CDR3 here is CATSRDYGGRSSGNTIYF. The CDR3 DNA is TGTGCCACCAGCAGAGATTATGGGGGCCGTAGCTCTGGAAACACCATATATTTT.

This clone was seen once. J is TRBJ2-2 and V is TRBV7-9, with unresolved D. V lost 1 base to trimming and J lost 7 bases, with 10 bases between them. The germline gives CDR1 SEHNR, CDR2 FQNEAQ (reference sequence). The CDR3 totals 14 residues. In DNA form, the CDR3 reads TGTGCCAGCAGCTTAGTTGTGGGGATCGGGGAGCTGTTTTTT. Amino acids: CASSLVVGIGELFF.

This sequence joins TRBV7-9 and TRBJ1-5; D remains unclear. Trimming took off 1 base at V and 4 bases at J, with 5 bases between the two ends. The CDR3 loop spans 13 amino acids. Germline assignment: CDR1 SEHNR and CDR2 FQNEAQ (reference sequence). The CDR3 protein is CASSLGTNQPQHF. The CDR3 DNA follows: TGTGCCAGCAGCTTAGGGACGAATCAGCCCCAGCATTTT.

This chain links TRBV19 with TRBJ1-1; 11 bases are a match to TRBD1. The CDR3 runs 18 residues. Germline CDR1 is LNHDA and CDR2 is SQIVND (reference sequence). Trimming removed 7 bases from V and 4 bases from J; junction bases left unmatched: 17. CDR3 region: CASTPRGLYGTGGTEAFF. CDR3 coding DNA: TGTGCCAGTACCCCCCGAGGGCTATACGGGACAGGGGGCACTGAAGCTTTCTTT. The variable domain in full, with the rest retrieved from reference TRBV19 and TRBJ1-1, is DGGITQSPKYLFRKEGQNVTLSCEQNLNHDAMYWYRQDPGQGLRLIYYSQIVNDFQKGDIAEGYSVSREKKESFPLTVTSAQKNPTAFYLCASTPRGLYGTGGTEAFFGQGTRLTVV.

V and J are TRBV27 and TRBJ2-3, with D unclear. This CDR3 region has 13 residues. Deletions cut 5 bases from V and 1 base from J, with 7 bases between. The germline V gene encodes CDR1 MNHEY and CDR2 SMNVEV (reference sequence). The CDR3 region has the DNA TGTGCCAGCAGTCTCCTTGGCACAGATACGCAGTATTTT. The encoded protein is CASSLLGTDTQYF.

The V gene is TRBV5-1, the J gene TRBJ2-1; a weak D match, TRBD2 (6 bases). V dropped 0 bases and J dropped 0 bases, with 7 bases sitting between them. Germline loops: CDR1 SGHRS, CDR2 YFSETQ. This CDR3 has 15 amino acids. The CDR3 loop reads CASSLDGSSYNEQFF. CDR3 in DNA: TGCGCCAGCAGCTTGGACGGGAGCTCCTACAATGAGCAGTTCTTC.